The next 30 T cell receptor beta chains were all read from a single sample in a study of patients and donors after allogeneic stem cell transplantation (dated by TCRdb to the early 2020s). Receptor amplification or capture employed RT-PCR. For sequencing, a NextSeq 550 was employed. TCRdb reanalyzed the raw reads on its own, using fastp at Q25 for trimming and MiXCR for clone calling, and kept in-frame beta chains. Identical CDR3 proteins give one entry, which carries the most common genes and DNA. The sample table holds over 200,000 distinct CDR3 sequences, of which about 38% were seen once. 9.5% to 13% of the sample rests with the top ten. Sequencing was performed on blood, either unsorted or a sorted T cell fraction (not recorded which). The receptors stem from a human donor who was either an allogeneic HSCT recipient or a stem cell or donor lymphocyte infusion donor (not recorded which). It is not recorded whose cells these are; they may come from a transplant donor.

The chain uses TRBV5-1 and TRBJ2-3, with 8 nucleotides matching TRBD1. After removal of 4 bases from V and 5 bases from J, the junction contained 6 bases not matched to a gene. Germline lookup yields CDR1 SGHRS and CDR2 YFSETQ. This CDR3 is built from 14 residues. The CDR3 nucleotides read TGCGCCAGCAGCGGGCAGGGGGCGGGAGATACGCAGTATTTT. Translated: CASSGQGAGDTQYF.

This clonotype has a count of ten or more. This chain links TRBV7-6 with TRBJ1-2; no firm D call. CDR1 is SGHVS, CDR2 FNYEAQ, per germline. Trimming took off 5 bases at V and 5 bases at J, with 9 bases between the two ends. The CDR3 loop spans 12 amino acids. Here the CDR3 reads CASSQMGYGYTF. The CDR3 nucleotides are TGTGCCAGCAGCCAAATGGGGTATGGCTACACCTTC. Looking up the rest from reference TRBV7-6 and TRBJ1-2 gives the full variable domain: GAGVSQSPRYKVTKRGQDVALRCDPISGHVSLYWYRQALGQGPEFLTYFNYEAQQDKSGLPNDRFSAERPEGSISTLTIQRTEQRDSAMYRCASSQMGYGYTFGSGTRLTVV.

The J gene is TRBJ1-1, the V gene TRBV6-5; no firm D call. Germline V gene sequence: CDR1 MNHEY, CDR2 SVGAGI. This CDR3 is 15 amino acids long. V was clipped by 1 base and J by 0 bases, with 9 bases between them. As DNA, the CDR3 is TGTGCCAGCAGTTACTTGGGCACCATGAACACTGAAGCTTTCTTT. It specifies CASSYLGTMNTEAFF.

This rearrangement joins TRBV7-8 to TRBJ1-5; the D gene is possibly TRBD1 (6 bases). This CDR3 has 13 residues. V lost 5 bases and J lost 3, with 8 bases in between. Germline assignment: CDR1 SGHVS and CDR2 FQNEAQ. The CDR3 is CASSQGNNQPQHF. The DNA of the CDR3 is TGTGCCAGCAGCCAGGGGAACAATCAGCCCCAGCATTTT.

The rearrangement uses TRBV30 and TRBJ2-7; 8 bases agree with TRBD1. Per the germline V gene, CDR1 is GTSNPN and CDR2 is SVGIG (reference sequence). V lost 4 bases, J lost 5 bases, and 1 base stayed unmatched. This CDR3 comprises 11 residues. The CDR3 here is CAWTGGNEQYF. CDR3 coding DNA: TGTGCCTGGACAGGGGGCAACGAGCAGTACTTC. Full variable domain (remainder filled in from reference TRBV30 and TRBJ2-7): SQTIHQWPATLVQPVGSPLSLECTVEGTSNPNLYWYRQAAGRGLQLLFYSVGIGQISSEVPQNLSASRPQDRQFILSSKKLLLSDSGFYLCAWTGGNEQYFGPGTRLTVT.

The rearrangement joins TRBV20-1 to TRBJ1-6; no clear D. Trimming pared 3 bases from V and 6 bases from J, leaving 12 bases between. Germline values: CDR1 DFQATT, CDR2 SNEGSKA (reference sequence). The CDR3 totals 14 residues. CDR3 amino acids: CSASRVRTNSPLHF. CDR3 coding DNA: TGCAGTGCTAGTAGGGTCAGAACTAATTCACCCCTCCACTTT.

The J gene is TRBJ1-1, the V gene TRBV3-1, with D unclear. The CDR3 has 13 amino acids. Germline lookup yields CDR1 LGHDT and CDR2 YNNKEL (reference sequence). Trimming took 1 base from V and 9 from J, leaving 12 bases between them. The CDR3: CASSQVRHDQAFF. The CDR3 DNA is TGTGCCAGCAGCCAAGTGAGACACGATCAAGCTTTCTTT.

A few counts support this clonotype. V and J are TRBV25-1 and TRBJ1-6; D is perhaps TRBD1 (5 bases). V lost 6 bases and J lost 6, with 15 bases in between. The CDR3 sequence is 15 residues long. Per the germline V gene, CDR1 is MGHDK and CDR2 is SYGVNS. The CDR3 sequence: CASRPFAGANSPLHF. The CDR3 nucleotides read TGTGCCAGCAGGCCATTCGCCGGGGCTAATTCACCCCTCCACTTT.

The V and J genes are TRBV20-1 and TRBJ1-6; D gene ambiguous. Germline V gives CDR1 DFQATT, CDR2 SNEGSKA (reference sequence). The CDR3 has 15 residues. With 5 bases removed from V and 6 bases from J, the gap between germline ends came to 17 bases. The DNA for the CDR3 is TGCAGTGCTCCTAGCGGGAGGCGGCGTAATTCACCCCTCCACTTT. Translation gives CSAPSGRRRNSPLHF.

This clonotype was seen a handful of times. V is TRBV5-5 and J is TRBJ1-1; 7 nucleotides match TRBD1. V dropped 1 base and J dropped 5; count of bases not matched to a gene: 8. CDR1 is SGHKS, CDR2 YYEKEE, per germline (reference sequence). This CDR3 is 15 amino acids long. In nucleotides, the CDR3 is TGTGCCAGCAGCTTGACCACAGGGGTGGGGACTGAAGCTTTCTTT. It specifies CASSLTTGVGTEAFF.

The chain carries TRBV5-1 and TRBJ1-1; D gene unclear. The V gene's germline CDR1 is SGHRS and CDR2 YFSETQ. V lost 0 bases and J lost 7, with 13 bases in between. This CDR3 region has 14 residues. DNA for the CDR3: TGCGCCAGCAGCTTGGGGCCGTGGGCGCTTGAAGCTTTCTTT. As protein: CASSLGPWALEAFF. Full variable domain (rest looked up from reference TRBV5-1 and TRBJ1-1): KAGVTQTPRYLIKTRGQQVTLSCSPISGHRSVSWYQQTPGQGLQFLFEYFSETQRNKGNFPGRFSGRQFSNSRSEMNVSTLELGDSALYLCASSLGPWALEAFFGQGTRLTVV.

The V and J genes are TRBV6-5 and TRBJ1-2, with 7 nucleotides matching TRBD1. The germline CDR1 and CDR2 sequences are MNHEY and SVGAGI. J lost 8 bases, V lost 5 bases, and 8 bases had no gene match. This CDR3 comprises 13 residues. The CDR3 DNA reads TGTGCCAGCAGTCACCGACAGGGCTTGGGCTACACCTTC. Translation gives CASSHRQGLGYTF.

In its sample, this clonotype was seen a few times. CDR3 DNA: TGCGCCAGCAGCTTGGCATTTGGCAGGATGAACACTGAAGCTTTCTTT. It specifies CASSLAFGRMNTEAFF. The chain is built from TRBV5-1 and TRBJ1-1; D unclear. Trimming took 0 bases from V and 0 from J, leaving 12 bases between them. This CDR3 spans 16 amino acids. CDR1 and CDR2 (germline): SGHRS, YFSETQ.

The chain links TRBV12-3 or TRBV12-4 to TRBJ2-3; TRBD1 is a possible D gene (7 bases). CDR3 length equals 19 residues. V was cut by 3 bases and J by 0 bases, with 22 bases left in between. CDR3 sequence: CASSFPRAGGSPSTDTQYF. Written as DNA, the CDR3 is TGTGCCAGCAGTTTCCCCCGGGCAGGGGGGAGTCCTAGCACAGATACGCAGTATTTT.

CDR3 sequence (DNA): TGTGCCAGCAGCTCGCTGATTCATGAGCAGTTCTTC. It specifies CASSSLIHEQFF. The gene calls are TRBV7-9 and TRBJ2-1; D is ambiguous. Germline CDR1 reads SEHNR; CDR2 reads FQNEAQ (reference sequence). V lost 4 bases, J lost 8 bases, and 9 bases lay in between. The CDR3 contains 12 residues.

This clonotype occurred once. This chain joins TRBV5-4 and TRBJ2-7; perhaps TRBD1 as D (6 bases). V was pared by 0 bases and J by 7 bases, with 8 bases between. Germline loops: CDR1 SGHNT, CDR2 YYREEE (reference sequence). The CDR3 has 12 residues. CDR3 loop: CASSLVGTEQYF. CDR3 bases: TGTGCCAGCAGCTTGGTCGGGACAGAGCAGTACTTC. The complete variable domain, with remaining parts taken from reference TRBV5-4 and TRBJ2-7, reads ETGVTQSPTHLIKTRGQQVTLRCSSQSGHNTVSWYQQALGQGPQFIFQYYREEENGRGNFPPRFSGLQFPNYSSELNVNALELDDSALYLCASSLVGTEQYFGPGTRLTVT.

CDR3 region: CAGQFTSSYNSPLHF. CDR3 nucleotides: TGTGCCGGGCAGTTCACGTCCTCCTATAATTCACCCCTCCACTTT. This chain joins TRBV30 and TRBJ1-6; D remains unclear. V was cut by 8 bases and J by 0 bases, with 14 bases left in between. Germline CDR1 is GTSNPN and CDR2 is SVGIG (reference sequence). The length of the CDR3 is 15 residues.

V and J are TRBV4-3 and TRBJ2-3, with 10 positions matching TRBD2. The CDR3 sequence is 15 residues long. CDR1 is LGHNA and CDR2 is YSLEER in the germline V gene. J lost 2 bases, V lost 3 bases, and 2 bases had no gene match. The CDR3 loop is CASSHTSGVTDTQYF. Here the CDR3 DNA reads TGCGCCAGCAGCCATACTAGCGGGGTCACAGATACGCAGTATTTT.

The chain uses TRBV24-1 and TRBJ1-1; D remains ambiguous. This CDR3 has 13 amino acids. CDR1 is KGHDR, CDR2 SFDVKD, per germline. V lost 3 bases and J lost 1, with 5 bases in between. CDR3 protein: CATSDHGNTEAFF. CDR3 nucleotide sequence: TGTGCCACCAGTGATCACGGGAACACTGAAGCTTTCTTT.

This clonotype has only a few counts. The chain uses TRBV5-1 and TRBJ1-4; tentatively, D is TRBD1 (6 bases). Germline-derived CDR1 and CDR2 are SGHRS and YFSETQ. This CDR3 region has 15 residues. V was clipped by 4 bases and J by 4 bases, with 14 bases between them. This chain's CDR3 is CASSVVGQYNEKLFF. The CDR3 DNA sequence: TGCGCCAGCAGCGTGGTAGGACAGTATAATGAAAAACTGTTTTTT.

This sequence joins TRBV6-5 and TRBJ1-2; TRBD1 is a possible D gene (5 bases). From germline, CDR1 is MNHEY and CDR2 SVGAGI. V dropped 2 bases and J dropped 8 bases, with 12 bases sitting between them. The CDR3 contains 13 residues. CDR3 residues: CASSYDQGDGYTF. CDR3 nucleotides: TGTGCCAGCAGTTACGATCAGGGTGACGGCTACACCTTC.

This chain uses TRBV20-1 with TRBJ2-4, with 7 positions matching TRBD2. The CDR3 has 14 residues. Germline-derived CDR1 and CDR2 are DFQATT and SNEGSKA (reference sequence). Trimming removed 3 bases from V and 0 bases from J; junction bases left unmatched: 2. CDR3 loop: CSASGGTAKNIQYF. For the CDR3, the DNA is TGCAGTGCTAGCGGGGGGACAGCCAAAAACATTCAGTACTTC.

A few counts support this clonotype. J is TRBJ2-5 and V is TRBV7-3; D not certain. V shed 4 bases and J shed 4 bases, with 10 bases lying between them. This CDR3 is built from 13 residues. The germline gives CDR1 SGHTA, CDR2 FQGTGA. As DNA, the CDR3 is TGTGCCAGCAGCTCCGGGCTTGGAGAGACCCAGTACTTC. Amino acids: CASSSGLGETQYF.

The chain uses TRBV28 and TRBJ2-7, with D possibly being TRBD1 (6 bases). The CDR3 totals 18 residues. The germline V and J ends were trimmed by 2 bases and 3 bases, with 23 bases remaining between them. Germline V gene data show CDR1 as MDHEN and CDR2 as SYDVKM. For the CDR3, the DNA is TGTGCCAGCAGTTTAAAAGGCCTCGGGACACCGAGCCGCTACGAGCAGTACTTC. Its protein is CASSLKGLGTPSRYEQYF.

The rearrangement joins TRBV12-3 or TRBV12-4 to TRBJ2-5, with D possibly called TRBD1 or TRBD2 (5 bases each). V lost 8 bases, J lost 5 bases, and 18 bases lay in between. This CDR3 has 14 amino acids. Written as DNA, the CDR3 is TGTGCCAGCGGGGACCGGGCTGCCGGGGAGACCCAGTACTTC. Encoded protein: CASGDRAAGETQYF.

This clonotype was observed a handful of times. This chain connects TRBV6-1 to TRBJ2-1; TRBD1 matches at 8 bases. With V trimmed by 3 bases and J by 8 bases, 6 bases remained unmatched. The CDR3 length is 14 residues. Germline loops: CDR1 MNHNS, CDR2 SASEGT. This CDR3 is CASSEPGQGDEQFF. The CDR3 nucleotides read TGTGCCAGCAGTGAGCCCGGACAGGGCGATGAGCAGTTCTTC.

This chain links TRBV2 with TRBJ1-6; no reliable D call. Trimming stripped 6 bases from V and 6 bases from J, with 3 bases between. CDR1 and CDR2 (germline): SNHLY, FYNNEI. The CDR3 has 11 amino acids. CDR3 sequence (DNA): TGTGCCAGCAGATTTAATTCACCCCTCCACTTT. Its translation is CASRFNSPLHF. The full variable domain, its missing parts supplied by reference TRBV2 and TRBJ1-6, is EPEVTQTPSHQVTQMGQEVILRCVPISNHLYFYWYRQILGQKVEFLVSFYNNEISEKSEIFDDQFSVERPDGSNFTLKIRSTKLEDSAMYFCASRFNSPLHFGNGTRLTVT.

This clonotype was recorded a few times. The V and J genes are TRBV2 and TRBJ1-3; the match to TRBD1 covers 7 bases. The ends lost 3 bases at V and 2 bases at J; junction bases unmatched: 4. Germline CDR1 and CDR2: SNHLY and FYNNEI. The CDR3 totals 15 residues. The DNA for the CDR3 is TGTGCCAGCAGTGAGGGGACAGCGCCTGGAAACACCATATATTTT. Amino acid sequence: CASSEGTAPGNTIYF.

This clonotype was observed a few times. This chain uses TRBV20-1 with TRBJ1-5, with a weak D call TRBD1 (6 bases). The CDR3 sequence is 15 residues long. V lost 6 bases and J 7 bases, leaving 22 bases between the germline ends. Looked up from germline, CDR1 is DFQATT and CDR2 is SNEGSKA (reference sequence). CDR3 nucleotide sequence: TGCAGTGCCACCACGGCCACAGGGCCTATGCAGCCCCAGCATTTT. Protein product: CSATTATGPMQPQHF.

This clonotype was recorded once. The V call is TRBV4-1, the J call TRBJ1-5; no clear D gene. Per germline, CDR1 MGHRA and CDR2 YSYEKL. The CDR3 contains 16 residues. V lost 0 bases, J lost 7 bases, and 16 bases lay in between. CDR3 sequence reads: CASSQDVGNGKQPQHF. CDR3 nucleotides: TGCGCCAGCAGCCAAGATGTGGGGAACGGGAAACAGCCCCAGCATTTT.